The 20 T cell receptor delta chains below all came from one sample that was sequenced in a study of delta chains in infants with herpesvirus infections. Gamma-chain- and delta-chain-specific primers converted PBMC RNA into TCR cDNA. TCRdb called clones from the RT-PCR reads again using CATT. The sample includes about 510 delta-chain clones, more than 45% of them seen just once. Material: peripheral blood, obtained at time point 3 of longitudinal follow-up. These receptors were collected from a human donor who was a Ugandan infant, either HIV-exposed or HIV-unexposed (not recorded which).

This clone was seen a handful of times. A far bigger clonotype differs at one base, so this is likely a read error. The genes are TRDV1 and TRDJ1, with D perhaps TRDD3 (6 bases). The germline V gene has CDR1 TSWWSYY and CDR2 QGS. The CDR3 has 17 residues. V lost 3 bases and J 5 bases, leaving 22 bases between the germline ends. As DNA, the CDR3 is TGTGCTCTTGGGGATTCTTCGTCCCATCCCACTGGGGATAAACTCATCTTT. The encoded protein is CALGDSSSHPTGDKLIF.

Notes on this clone: The amino acid sequence in TCRdb belongs to a much larger clone and departs from this DNA's translation at residue 4, likely a sequencing read error; the sequence shown is translated from the DNA. V is TRDV2 and J is TRDJ3; D is unresolved. This CDR3 comprises 18 residues. Germline CDR1 reads GEAIGNYY; CDR2 reads EKD. This CDR3 reads CACGTAEMSSWDTRQMFF. The CDR3 DNA reads as TGTGCCTGTGGCACCGCGGAGATGAGCTCCTGGGACACCCGACAGATGTTTTTC.

As for this clone: It is unclear where the CDR3 begins or ends on the DNA, so no DNA is shown, and the CDR3 is as TCRdb lists it. This chain links TRAV29/DV5 with TRDJ1; TRDD3 was called by the table and not checked on the DNA. CDR1 and CDR2 (germline): NSMFDY, ISSIKDK. The CDR3 is 27 residues long, counting both termini. This CDR3 reads CSVLLCSKRAVPISGIRGGTDTDKLIF.

For this clone: This likely reflects a read error, since a far larger clone is one base away. Other DNA sequences from this sample encode an identical CDR3 as well. This chain uses TRDV2 with TRDJ1; 10 nucleotides match TRDD3. Trimming removed 3 bases from V and 3 bases from J; junction bases left unmatched: 15. Germline V gene lookup returns CDR1 GEAIGNYY and CDR2 EKD. The CDR3 is made up of 18 amino acids. Here the CDR3 DNA reads TGTGCCTGTGACTCCCTTCTCCGTCTGGGGGATATATCCGATAAACTCATCTTT. Translating gives CACDSLLRLGDISDKLIF.

Sample share makes this clone medium-sized. The V and J genes are TRDV2 and TRDJ1; a possible D gene is TRDD3 (6 bases). CDR1 is GEAIGNYY and CDR2 is EKD in the germline V gene. This CDR3 spans 15 amino acids. V lost 1 base and J 9 bases, leaving 20 bases between the germline ends. CDR3 amino acids: CACDTWGRRGDQLIF. Here the CDR3 DNA reads TGTGCCTGTGACACTTGGGGCCGAAGGGGGGACCAACTCATCTTT.

This clone was observed a handful of times. This sequence joins TRDV2 and TRDJ3; 9 bases match TRDD3. The ends lost 3 bases at V and 0 bases at J; junction bases unmatched: 8. Germline-derived CDR1 and CDR2 are GEAIGNYY and EKD. The CDR3 has 19 residues. CDR3 in DNA: TGTGCCTGTGACTTTACTGGGGGACGACCCTCCTGGGACACCCGACAGATGTTTTTC. Its protein is CACDFTGGRPSWDTRQMFF.

As regards this clone: A read error likely explains this, since a far larger clone differs by one base. The genes are TRDV2 and TRDJ1; 10 bases match TRDD3. J was trimmed by 0 bases and V by 0 bases; bases with no gene match: 3. The length of the CDR3 is 16 residues. Germline V gene lookup returns CDR1 GEAIGNYY and CDR2 EKD. The CDR3 nucleotides are TGTGCCTGTGACACCGTGACTGGGGGATACACCGATAAACTCATCTTT. Residues: CACDTVTGGYTDKLIF.

This clone occurred a few times. This likely came from a read error, as a far larger clone is one base away. The rearrangement joins TRDV1 to TRDJ1; D is uncertain. The CDR3 covers 18 residues. CDR1 and CDR2 (germline): TSWWSYY, QGS. Trimming cost V 2 bases and J 2 bases, with 21 bases left between them. The CDR3 DNA is TGTGCTCTTGGGGAATTACGTGAGGTCCCCCGTAGGACCGATAAACTCATCTTT. Its translation is CALGELREVPRRTDKLIF.

By share of the sample, this clone is large. The chain employs TRDV2 and TRDJ3; D unclear. V lost 0 bases and J 0 bases, leaving 14 bases between the germline ends. This CDR3 spans 19 amino acids. Looked up from germline, CDR1 is GEAIGNYY and CDR2 is EKD. The CDR3 coding sequence is TGTGCCTGTGACACCCTCGAAGAGGGAACCTCCTGGGACACCCGACAGATGTTTTTC. Translated, it gives CACDTLEEGTSWDTRQMFF.

Worth noting for this clone: This likely traces to a read error, being one base from a far larger clone. Other DNA sequences in the sample encode the same CDR3. This chain joins TRDV2 and TRDJ1; D remains unclear. CDR3 length: 14 amino acids. Germline CDR1 GEAIGNYY, CDR2 EKD. The CDR3 DNA is TGTGCCTGTGACACTGTACCGGACACCGATAAACTAATCTTT. Translated, it gives CACDTVPDTDKLIF.

Turning to this clone: TCRdb has a much larger clone's protein, which differs at residue 7 from the translation of this DNA, likely because of a read error; what is shown is the protein translated from the DNA. The chain joins TRDV1 to TRDJ1; no firm D call. The CDR3 has 15 residues. V was clipped by 0 bases and J by 0 bases, with 8 bases between them. In germline, CDR1 is TSWWSYY, CDR2 QGS. CDR3 sequence reads: CALGELGEYTDKLIF. CDR3 coding DNA: TGTGCTCTTGGGGAACTGGGCGAGTACACCGATAAACTCATCTTT.

As for this clone: A far larger clone differs by one base, so this is likely a read error. The same CDR3 can be traced to other DNA sequences in this sample. The chain joins TRDV3 to TRDJ1; D is unclear. The CDR3 totals 16 residues. Germline-derived CDR1 and CDR2 are TVYSNPD and GDNSRS (reference sequence). The V and J ends lost 2 bases and 0 bases respectively, with 19 bases between them. The CDR3 spells CAFYNQWWSYTDKLIF. CDR3 sequence (DNA): TGTGCCTTTTATAACCAGTGGTGGTCATACACCGATAAACTCATCTTT. The whole variable domain, remainder taken from reference TRDV3 and TRDJ1, is CDKVTQSSPDQTVASGSEVVLLCTYDTVYSNPDLFWYRIRPDYSFQFVFYGDNSRSEGADFTQGRFSVKHILTQKAFHLVISPVRTEDSATYYCAFYNQWWSYTDKLIFGKGTRVTVEP.

With respect to this clone: It is likely a read error: a sequence one base away is far more abundant. The sample carries other DNA sequences with the same CDR3. The chain uses TRDV2 and TRDJ1, with a tentative D call TRDD3 (5 bases). The CDR3 is made up of 15 amino acids. Germline CDR1 is GEAIGNYY and CDR2 is EKD. Deletions cut 7 bases from V and 0 bases from J, with 17 bases between. This CDR3 is CACDEWGPYTDKLIF. CDR3 nucleotides: TGTGCCTGCGACGAGTGGGGTCCGTACACCGATAAACTCATCTTT.

On this clone: This likely reflects a read error, since a far larger clone is one base away. Other DNA variants within this sample encode the same CDR3. The V gene is TRDV2, the J gene TRDJ3, with D perhaps matching TRDD3 (5 bases). There are 18 residues in the CDR3. Germline V gene data show CDR1 as GEAIGNYY and CDR2 as EKD. CDR3: CACDTAEMSSWDTRQMFF. The CDR3 DNA is TGTGCCTGTGACACCGCGGAGATGAGCTCCTGGGATACCCGACAGATGTTTTTC.

This clone was seen only a few times. This is likely an artifact of a read error, given a far larger clone one base away. This chain connects TRDV1 to TRDJ1; TRDD3 might be the D (9 bases). Germline CDR1 reads TSWWSYY; CDR2 reads QGS. The CDR3 runs 21 residues. Trimming took 3 bases from V and 0 from J, leaving 29 bases between them. The CDR3 spells CALGENLPSSWGIRYTDKLIF. CDR3 coding DNA: TGTGCTCTTGGGGAGAACCTTCCTAGTAGCTGGGGGATCCGGTACACCGATAAACTCATCTTT.

In its sample, this clone was seen a few times. This probably arose from a read error, given a far larger clone one base away. Within the sample, other DNA sequences also encode this same CDR3. The chain carries TRDV1 and TRDJ1, with 10 bases fitting TRDD3. CDR3 length: 25 residues. CDR1 is TSWWSYY, CDR2 QGS, per germline. This CDR3 is CALGELVSPLLVLGDSISYTDKLIF. The CDR3 region has the DNA TGTGCTCTTGGGGAACTAGTATCCCCCCTACTGGTACTGGGGGATTCAATATCGTACACCGATAAACTCATCTTC.

A remark on this clone: With a far larger clone one base away, a read error is the likely cause. This chain connects TRDV2 to TRDJ3; D perhaps matches TRDD3 (5 bases). From germline, CDR1 is GEAIGNYY and CDR2 EKD. The CDR3 is 18 residues long. DNA of the CDR3: TGTGCCTGTGACACCGCGGAGATGAGCTCCTGGGACACCCAACAGATGTTTTTC. Translation gives CACDTAEMSSWDTQQMFF.

A remark on this clone: Translating this DNA gives a protein that differs at residue 13 from the TCRdb one, which belongs to a much larger clone; a read error is likely, and the protein shown is this translation. The chain employs TRDV2 and TRDJ1; 7 bases line up with TRDD3. The CDR3 runs to 17 residues. Germline V gene sequence: CDR1 GEAIGNYY, CDR2 EKD. CDR3: CACDTSLLGRYTEKLIF. CDR3 coding DNA: TGTGCCTGTGACACCTCTTTACTGGGGAGGTACACCGAGAAACTCATCTTT.

Regarding this clone: It differs at one base from a far larger clone, so likely a read error. The same CDR3 is also encoded by other DNA sequences in this sample. This chain joins TRDV1 and TRDJ1; 9 bases fit TRDD3. Per germline, CDR1 TSWWSYY and CDR2 QGS. The CDR3 is made up of 22 amino acids. V was pared by 5 bases and J by 5 bases, with 30 bases of the junction left unmatched. CDR3 residues: CALGPHSLWGIGKGFRADKLIF. The CDR3 DNA is TGTGCTCTTGGGCCCCACTCGCTCTGGGGGATCGGAAAGGGGTTCCGGGCTGATAAACTCATCTTT.

This clone is classed as medium-sized. Other nucleotide sequences in the sample specify the same CDR3. CDR3 nucleotide sequence: TGTGCCTGTGACACCGTTGCTGGGGTCACGTACACCGATAAACTCATCTTT. Amino acid sequence: CACDTVAGVTYTDKLIF. The V call is TRDV2, the J call TRDJ1; D perhaps matches TRDD3 (6 bases). Trimming stripped 0 bases from V and 0 bases from J, with 16 bases between. The CDR3 loop spans 17 amino acids. The germline gives CDR1 GEAIGNYY, CDR2 EKD.